This entry describes one TCR beta chain. The source of the sample is a study of T cell responses to AZD1222 COVID-19 vaccine. TCRdb keeps only in-frame clones here, not all; method: immunoSEQ multiplex PCR. The sample lists 130,000 or so clones; 80% to 90% were seen once. CDR1 and CDR2 (germline): SGHAT, FQDESV (reference sequence). The J segment lost 0 bases and the V segment lost 5 bases, leaving 4 bases of the junction unmatched. CDR3 length: 16 amino acids. The V and J genes are TRBV11-1 and TRBJ1-4, with 9 bases aligning to TRBD1. The specimen was peripheral blood, collected on day 0 of AZD1222 vaccination. The TCR was taken from an adult in good health. The DNA for the CDR3 is TGTGCCAGCAGCCACAGGGGGCTAACAACTAATGAAAAACTGTTTTTT. It yields the protein CASSHRGLTTNEKLFF.